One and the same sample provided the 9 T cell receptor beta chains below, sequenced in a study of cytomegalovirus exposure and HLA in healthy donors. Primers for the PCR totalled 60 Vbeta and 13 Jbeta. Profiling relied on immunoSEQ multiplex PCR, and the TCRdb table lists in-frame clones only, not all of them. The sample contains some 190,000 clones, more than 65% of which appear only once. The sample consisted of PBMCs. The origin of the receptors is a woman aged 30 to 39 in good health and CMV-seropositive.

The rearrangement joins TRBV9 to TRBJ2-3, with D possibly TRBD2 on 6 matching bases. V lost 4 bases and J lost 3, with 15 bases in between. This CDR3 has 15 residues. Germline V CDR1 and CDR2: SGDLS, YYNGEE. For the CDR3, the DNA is TGTGCCAGCAGCATTCAGGGAGGTAGGACAGATACGCAGTATTTT. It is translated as CASSIQGGRTDTQYF.

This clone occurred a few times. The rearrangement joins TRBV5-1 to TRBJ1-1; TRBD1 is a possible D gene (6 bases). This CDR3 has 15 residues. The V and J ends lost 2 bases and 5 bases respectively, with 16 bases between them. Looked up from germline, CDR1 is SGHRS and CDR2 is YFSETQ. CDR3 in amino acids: CASSLSSRGGTEAFF. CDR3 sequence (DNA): TGCGCCAGCAGCTTAAGTAGTAGGGGGGGGACTGAAGCTTTCTTT.

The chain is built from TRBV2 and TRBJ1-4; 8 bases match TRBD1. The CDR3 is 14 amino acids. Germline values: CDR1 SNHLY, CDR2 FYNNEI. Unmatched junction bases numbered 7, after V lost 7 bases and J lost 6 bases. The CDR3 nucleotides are TGTGCCAGCATCTTGGACAGGGATGATGAAAAACTGTTTTTT. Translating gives CASILDRDDEKLFF.

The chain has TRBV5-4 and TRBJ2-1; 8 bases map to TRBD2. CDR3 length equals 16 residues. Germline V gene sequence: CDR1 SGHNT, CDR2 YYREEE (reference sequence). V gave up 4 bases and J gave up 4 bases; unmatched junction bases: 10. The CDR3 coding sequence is TGTGCCAGCAGCAGACATGTGGCGGGGGGTTACAATGAGCAGTTCTTC. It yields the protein CASSRHVAGGYNEQFF.

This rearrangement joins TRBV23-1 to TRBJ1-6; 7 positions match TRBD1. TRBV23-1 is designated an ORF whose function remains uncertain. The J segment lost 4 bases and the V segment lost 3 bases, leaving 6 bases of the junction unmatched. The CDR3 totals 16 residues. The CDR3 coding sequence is TGCGCCAGCAGTCACGTTCCGGGACAGTATAATTCACCCCTCCACTTT. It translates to CASSHVPGQYNSPLHF.

CDR3 in DNA: TGTGCCAGTAGTAACGAGCGGGGCGGCTCTGGAAACACCATATATTTT. It translates to CASSNERGGSGNTIYF. This rearrangement joins TRBV19 to TRBJ1-3; D possibly corresponds to TRBD1 (5 bases). This CDR3 is 16 amino acids long. CDR1 is LNHDA, CDR2 SQIVND, per germline (reference sequence). V was shortened by 4 bases and J by 0 bases, with 13 bases between the two germline ends.

For the CDR3, the DNA is TGTGCCAGCAGTCTAGCGGGGGTCCAAGAGACCCAGTACTTC. Translated, it gives CASSLAGVQETQYF. The V and J genes are TRBV7-9 and TRBJ2-5, with 10 positions matching TRBD2. The CDR3 extends over 14 amino acids. V dropped 6 bases and J dropped 1; count of bases not matched to a gene: 2. The germline V gene encodes CDR1 SEHNR and CDR2 FQNEAQ (reference sequence).

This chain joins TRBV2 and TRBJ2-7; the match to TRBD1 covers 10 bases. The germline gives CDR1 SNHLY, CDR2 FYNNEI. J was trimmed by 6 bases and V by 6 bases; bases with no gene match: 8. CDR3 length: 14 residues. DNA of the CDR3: TGTGCCAGCAGCCCCACCAGGACAGGGGGCGAGCAGTACTTC. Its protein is CASSPTRTGGEQYF.

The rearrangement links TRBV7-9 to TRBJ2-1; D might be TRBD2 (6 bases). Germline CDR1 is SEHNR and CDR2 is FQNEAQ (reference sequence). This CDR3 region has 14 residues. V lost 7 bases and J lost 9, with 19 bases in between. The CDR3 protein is CASTSSDRRGEQFF. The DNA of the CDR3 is TGTGCCAGCACCTCATCGGACCGGCGGGGTGAGCAGTTCTTC.